This record looks at one TCR beta chain sequence and its context. The CDR3 loop spans 15 amino acids. J gave up 2 bases and V 4 bases, and 5 bases lay outside the gene matches. In germline, CDR1 is LGHNA, CDR2 YSLEER. This entry is derived from a study of T cells in Graves' hyperthyroidism and ophthalmopathy. Study summary: Peripheral blood collection took place at initial diagnosis, before any treatment.

Aged 18 to 65, the patients had hyperthyroidism that was newly diagnosed and had lasted under 2 months. Authors of the study amplified TCR beta CDR3 regions from RNA transcripts. Researchers ran a first-round RT-PCR on the TCR CDR3 using the HTBI primer set. TCRdb re-derived calls from the multiplex PCR reads in MiXCR, one entry per CDR3 protein. The sample lists hundreds of thousands of distinct CDR3 sequences, about 14% occurring once. V is TRBV4-3 and J is TRBJ2-3; TRBD2 aligns across 8 bases. The source of this sequence is a woman aged 18-30 years with Graves' hyperthyroidism. Sequenced input: blood. CDR3 DNA sequence: TGCGCCAGCAGCCCGGCGGGAGGTCACACAGATACGCAGTATTTT. This sequence encodes CASSPAGGHTDTQYF.